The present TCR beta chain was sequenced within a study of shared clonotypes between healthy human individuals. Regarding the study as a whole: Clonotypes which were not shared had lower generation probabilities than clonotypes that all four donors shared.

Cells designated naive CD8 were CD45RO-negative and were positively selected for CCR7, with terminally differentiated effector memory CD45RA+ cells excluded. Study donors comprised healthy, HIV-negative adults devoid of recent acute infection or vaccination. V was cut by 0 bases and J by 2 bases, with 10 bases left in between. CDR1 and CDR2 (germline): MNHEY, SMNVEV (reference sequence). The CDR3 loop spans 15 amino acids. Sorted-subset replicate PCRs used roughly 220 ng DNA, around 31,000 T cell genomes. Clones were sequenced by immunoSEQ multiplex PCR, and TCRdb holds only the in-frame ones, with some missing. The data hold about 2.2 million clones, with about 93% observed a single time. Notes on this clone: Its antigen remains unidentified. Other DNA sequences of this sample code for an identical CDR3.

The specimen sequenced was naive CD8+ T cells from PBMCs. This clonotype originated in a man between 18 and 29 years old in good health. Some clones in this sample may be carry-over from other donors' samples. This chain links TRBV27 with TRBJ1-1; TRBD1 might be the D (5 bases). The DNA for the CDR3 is TGTGCCAGCAGTTTATCTCCGGGGCTTAACACTGAAGCTTTCTTT. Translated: CASSLSPGLNTEAFF.